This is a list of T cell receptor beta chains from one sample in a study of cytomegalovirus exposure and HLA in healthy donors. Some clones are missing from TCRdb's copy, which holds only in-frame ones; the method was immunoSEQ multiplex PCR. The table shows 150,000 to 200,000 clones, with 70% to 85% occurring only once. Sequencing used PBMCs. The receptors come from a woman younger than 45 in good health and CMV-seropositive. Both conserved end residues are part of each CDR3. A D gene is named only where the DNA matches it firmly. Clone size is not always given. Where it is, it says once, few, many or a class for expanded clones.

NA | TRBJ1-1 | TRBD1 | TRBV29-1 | CSVETGGFDTEAFF
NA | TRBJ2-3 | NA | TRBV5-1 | CASSSGGETYF
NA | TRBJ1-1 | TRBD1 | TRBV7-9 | CASSLTGGVTEAFF
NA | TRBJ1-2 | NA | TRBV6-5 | CTSKIASSYGYTF
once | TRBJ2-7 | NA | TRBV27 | CASSLYSSAYEQYF
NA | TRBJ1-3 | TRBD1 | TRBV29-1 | CSVAPTGVGNTIYF
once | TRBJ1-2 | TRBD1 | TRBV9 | CASSVGQGAYYGYTF
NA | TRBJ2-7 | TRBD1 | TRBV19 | CASSAGGLAAGSYEQYF
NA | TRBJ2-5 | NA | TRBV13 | CASSLVNRWETQYF
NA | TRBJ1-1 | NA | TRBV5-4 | CASSLDRTMNTEAFF
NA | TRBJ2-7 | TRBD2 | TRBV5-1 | CASSLERGVEQYF
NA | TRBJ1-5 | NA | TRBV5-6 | CASSLAVFGSFKAQHF
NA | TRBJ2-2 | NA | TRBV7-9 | CASSPAAAAGGELFF
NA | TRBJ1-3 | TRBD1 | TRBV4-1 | CASSQATGTGNTIYF
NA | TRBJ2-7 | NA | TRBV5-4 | CASSGGLLSSYEQYF
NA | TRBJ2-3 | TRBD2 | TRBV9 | CASSVGDSGSPADTQYF
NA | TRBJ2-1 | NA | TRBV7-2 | CATSLGATNEQFF
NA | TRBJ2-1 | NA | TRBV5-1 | CASSLTGESQFEQFF
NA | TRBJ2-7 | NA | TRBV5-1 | CASSLLGQSTGEQYF
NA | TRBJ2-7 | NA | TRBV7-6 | CASSPSGLVEQYF
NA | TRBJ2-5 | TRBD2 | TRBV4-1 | CASSLSDSGGWETQYF
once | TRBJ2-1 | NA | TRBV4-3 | CASSQLGGGNPVF
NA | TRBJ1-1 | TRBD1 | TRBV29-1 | CSAQGAGGTEAFF
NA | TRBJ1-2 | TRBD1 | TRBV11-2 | CASSTEYRGDYGYTF
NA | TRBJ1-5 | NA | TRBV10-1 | CAVRGRENQPQHF
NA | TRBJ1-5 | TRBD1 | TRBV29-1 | CSVTTGASNQPQHF
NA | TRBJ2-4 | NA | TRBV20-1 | CSARGGRSGAF
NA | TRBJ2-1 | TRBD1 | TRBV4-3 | CASSQDSGGFGNEQFF
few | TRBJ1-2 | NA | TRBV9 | CASSVGGTNYGYTF
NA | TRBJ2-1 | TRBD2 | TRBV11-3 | CASSFASGSYEQFF
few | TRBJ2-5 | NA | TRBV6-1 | CASSEREDWQTQYF
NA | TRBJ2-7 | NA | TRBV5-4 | CASSLIGALEQYF
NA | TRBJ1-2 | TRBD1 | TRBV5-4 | CASSLKTGHYGYTF
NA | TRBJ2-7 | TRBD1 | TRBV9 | CASSDSDRAYEQYF
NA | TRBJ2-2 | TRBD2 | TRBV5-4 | CASSWGASGIVGELFF
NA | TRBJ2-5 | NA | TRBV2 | CASARTGSGVGTQYF
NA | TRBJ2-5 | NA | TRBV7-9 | CASSLGTNQETQYF
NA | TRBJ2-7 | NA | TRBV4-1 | CASSQGHNAGYEQYF
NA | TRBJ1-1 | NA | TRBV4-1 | CASSQVPGGRHMNTEAFF
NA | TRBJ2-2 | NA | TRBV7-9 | CASSPRTRSDTGELFF
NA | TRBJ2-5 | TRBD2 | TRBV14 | CASSQGRRREGPPETQYF
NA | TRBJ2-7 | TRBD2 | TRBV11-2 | CASSPRVAGVGYEQYF
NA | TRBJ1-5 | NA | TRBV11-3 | CASSLGGPYSNQPQHF